One sample yielded the 2 T cell receptor beta chains listed below, sequenced in a study of post-analysis software for immune sequencing data. Study-wide findings and caveats: Patients showed TRBV5-6, TRBV5-1 and TRBV20-1 among five TRBV segments more frequent than in controls.

Unique molecular identifiers were carried by the TCR beta cDNA libraries. TCRdb fed the PCR reads into MiXCR, producing one record per CDR3 protein. The data contain about 820,000 distinct CDR3 sequences, approximately 57% of them singletons. The antigens of these receptors remain unknown. Input material: blood. These receptors all come from a girl aged 5-17 years with multiple sclerosis.

The chain links TRBV5-1 to TRBJ2-4, with 7 bases lining up with TRBD1. The CDR3 is 16 amino acids. The junction had 7 bases not matched to a gene; V was cut back by 3 bases and J by 1 base. Germline CDR1 reads SGHRS; CDR2 reads YFSETQ. Written as DNA, the CDR3 is TGCGCCAGCAGCTCAGCAGGGGGTTTCGCCAAAAACATTCAGTACTTC. It specifies CASSSAGGFAKNIQYF.

The gene calls are TRBV29-1 and TRBJ1-4; TRBD1 aligns across 8 bases. V was pared by 8 bases and J by 6 bases, with 11 bases of the junction left unmatched. The CDR3 has 14 amino acids. Germline V gives CDR1 SQVTM, CDR2 ANQGSEA. CDR3: CSFQTRDRHEKLFF. The DNA of the CDR3 is TGCAGCTTCCAGACCCGGGACAGGCATGAAAAACTGTTTTTT.